This TCR beta chain originates from a study of shared clonotypes between healthy human individuals. Points on this clone: A much larger clone sits a single nucleotide away, making a read error possible.

Generated by immunoSEQ multiplex PCR, the TCRdb table keeps only in-frame clones and is missing some. The table has 950,000 to 1,100,000 clones, about three quarters seen once; the top ten hold 1.2% to 1.5%. The sequenced sample was memory CD4+ T cells sorted from blood. Noted subset: CD45RA-negative fraction. This receptor was identified in a man between 18 and 35 years old in good health.

The CDR3 region is CASSQTATNEKLFF. The CDR3, as DNA: TGTGCCAGCAGCCAGACAGCAACTAATGAAAAACTGTTTTTT. The J gene is TRBJ1-4, the V gene TRBV9; a possible D gene is TRBD1 (5 bases). The CDR3 covers 14 residues. Deletions cut 4 bases from V and 0 bases from J, with 7 bases between. Germline V CDR1 and CDR2: SGDLS, YYNGEE.